The rows below give T cell receptor beta chains drawn from one sample of a study of blood T cell repertoires in COVID-19. TCRdb keeps only in-frame clones here, not all; method: immunoSEQ multiplex PCR. The sample includes some 250,000 clones, about four fifths of them seen just once. The sample consisted of peripheral blood. The receptors were sampled from a woman between 18 and 29 years old with acute or convalescent COVID-19. CDR3s include the opening cysteine and the closing phenylalanine or tryptophan. Each record gives: clone size, V gene, J gene, D gene, CDR3 protein, CDR3 DNA. The D gene is left open where the match is weak. Size values are once, few and many counts, or a class for expanded clones, and some rows have none.

once	TRBV5-1	TRBJ2-4	TRBD1	CASSLWAGGIHGAKNIQYF	TGCGCCAGCAGCTTGTGGGCAGGGGGCATCCACGGGGCCAAAAACATTCAGTACTTC
once	TRBV7-8	TRBJ1-6	-	CASSLEGRNSSPLHF	TGTGCCAGCAGCTTAGAGGGGAGGAATAGTTCACCCCTCCACTTT
once	TRBV7-9	TRBJ1-4	-	CASSLYPGTTVATNEKLFF	TGTGCCAGCAGCCTCTACCCCGGGACTACAGTTGCAACTAATGAAAAACTGTTTTTT
-	TRBV29-1	TRBJ2-3	-	CSVAKAESTDTQYF	TGCAGCGTAGCAAAGGCGGAATCCACAGATACGCAGTATTTT
-	TRBV30	TRBJ2-1	-	CAWSRSGTYNEQFF	TGTGCCTGGAGTAGAAGCGGTACCTACAATGAGCAGTTCTTC
few	TRBV19	TRBJ2-3	TRBD2	CASRIAGDYTDTQYF	TGTGCCAGTAGGATAGCGGGAGATTACACAGATACGCAGTATTTT
few	TRBV15	TRBJ1-5	TRBD1	CATSRDWTGVQPQHF	TGTGCCACCAGCAGAGATTGGACAGGGGTTCAGCCCCAGCATTTT
-	TRBV29-1	TRBJ2-1	TRBD2	CSVEGATSLYNEQFF	TGCAGCGTTGAAGGGGCGACTAGCCTTTACAATGAGCAGTTCTTC
-	TRBV7-2	TRBJ2-1	TRBD1	CASSLVWGQGDEQFF	TGTGCCAGCAGCTTAGTTTGGGGACAGGGCGATGAGCAGTTCTTC
-	TRBV9	TRBJ2-3	-	CASSDGSGADTQYF	TGTGCCAGCAGCGATGGGAGTGGGGCAGATACGCAGTATTTT
few	TRBV6-4	TRBJ2-6	TRBD1	CASRAQGSGANVLTF	TGTGCCAGCAGGGCACAGGGGTCTGGGGCCAACGTCCTGACTTTC
few	TRBV2	TRBJ2-3	TRBD2	CASSEGTSVDTQYF	TGTGCCAGCAGTGAAGGGACTAGCGTTGATACGCAGTATTTT
once	TRBV19	TRBJ2-1	TRBD2	CASSMISGERGSRKQFF	TGTGCCAGTAGTATGATTAGTGGGGAGCGCGGGAGCCGTAAGCAGTTCTTC
-	TRBV7-9	TRBJ2-4	TRBD2	CASSKPGGLAGVRAKNIQYF	TGTGCCAGCAGCAAACCGGGAGGACTAGCGGGAGTACGGGCCAAAAACATTCAGTACTTC
-	TRBV5-1	TRBJ2-3	TRBD2	CASSLGSGSSIDTQYF	TGCGCCAGCAGCTTGGGGAGCGGGAGTAGTATAGATACGCAGTATTTT
-	TRBV3-1/TRBV3-2	TRBJ2-7	TRBD2	CASSHRPLAGVSYEQYF	TGTGCCAGCAGCCACCGCCCACTAGCGGGAGTCTCCTACGAGCAGTACTTC
-	TRBV7-2	TRBJ1-2	-	CASSLIRGGLTGKADGYTF	TGTGCCAGCAGCCTAATTAGGGGCGGCCTAACAGGGAAGGCGGATGGCTACACCTTC